A selection of T cell receptor beta chains follows, all from one sample in a study of blood T cell repertoires in COVID-19. Profiled with immunoSEQ multiplex PCR; TCRdb holds only in-frame clones, not every one. The table records some 69,000 clones, roughly 80% of them present only once. Sequenced: peripheral blood. The receptors derive from a woman aged 55-70 years with acute or convalescent COVID-19. The CDR3 runs from the conserved cysteine through the conserved F or W. D genes are given only for firm matches. Size is stated for part of the rows, as once, few or many counts, or as a class when the clone is expanded.

TRBJ2-1	NA	TRBV6-5	TRBD1	TGTGCCAGCAGTTACTCTGGACAGGGGGCTGCCCAGCGGCAGTTCTTC	CASSYSGQGAAQRQFF
TRBJ1-2	NA	TRBV20-1	NA	TGCAGTGCTTCCGTTGGCTACACCTTC	CSASVGYTF
TRBJ1-5	NA	TRBV2	NA	TGTGCCAGCAGTGAAGCGCTCTCAGGGAATCAGCCCCAGCATTTT	CASSEALSGNQPQHF
TRBJ2-5	NA	TRBV7-2	NA	TGTGCCAGCAGCTTAGACAGATTTCAAGAGACCCAGTACTTC	CASSLDRFQETQYF
TRBJ2-1	few	TRBV10-3	TRBD2	TGTGCCATCAGTGACTCCGGGGGGGCCGGTTACAATGAGCAGTTCTTC	CAISDSGGAGYNEQFF
TRBJ1-4	NA	TRBV3-1/TRBV3-2	TRBD1	TGTGCCAGCAGCCGTAAAGGGGGCTTTGAAAAACTGTTTTTT	CASSRKGGFEKLFF
TRBJ2-5	NA	TRBV5-1	TRBD1	TGCGCCAGCAGCTTGATCGGACAGGGGACTATTATCCAAGAGACCCAGTACTTC	CASSLIGQGTIIQETQYF
TRBJ1-4	NA	TRBV28	NA	TGTGCCAGCAGTTTAACAGGGCCTAATGAAAAACTGTTTTTT	CASSLTGPNEKLFF
TRBJ2-7	NA	TRBV3-1/TRBV3-2	TRBD2	TGTGCCAGCAGCCAAGGGATCGGGACTAGCGGGAGGGAATCCGAGCAGTACTTC	CASSQGIGTSGRESEQYF
TRBJ1-6	NA	TRBV5-1	TRBD1	TGCGCCAGCAGTCAACTACCGGGACAGGGGGCGAATTCACCCCTCCACTTT	CASSQLPGQGANSPLHF
TRBJ2-1	NA	TRBV20-1	TRBD2	TGCAGTGCTAGTAAACCGGGACTAAGATACAATGAGCAGTTCTTC	CSASKPGLRYNEQFF
TRBJ2-7	NA	TRBV12-3/TRBV12-4	NA	TGTGCCAGCAGTTTCAATCTGGCCGAGCAGTACTTC	CASSFNLAEQYF
TRBJ1-5	NA	TRBV3-1/TRBV3-2	TRBD1	TGTGCCAGCAGCTTAGGACAGGGAGGTCAGCCCCAGCATTTT	CASSLGQGGQPQHF
TRBJ2-1	NA	TRBV24-1	TRBD2	TGTGCCACCAGTGACGTTGGGCCTAGCGGGTTAGACAATGAGCAGTTCTTC	CATSDVGPSGLDNEQFF
TRBJ2-1	once	TRBV19	NA	TGTGCCAGTAGGACAGGGATGGACGGGAGAGGCCGCGGTGAGCAGTTCTTC	CASRTGMDGRGRGEQFF
TRBJ1-2	NA	TRBV5-5	TRBD1	TGTGCCAGCAGCTTGACAGGACAGGGAGATTTCGCTGGCTACACCTTC	CASSLTGQGDFAGYTF
TRBJ2-7	NA	TRBV5-1	TRBD1	TGCGCCAGCAGCTTGGGTCCAGGGGGCTTGGCTGGATCCCCTTACGAGCAGTACTTC	CASSLGPGGLAGSPYEQYF
TRBJ1-2	NA	TRBV15	TRBD1	TGTGCCACCAGCAGAGATAGGGGGCTCTGGGGCTACACCTTC	CATSRDRGLWGYTF
TRBJ2-2	NA	TRBV28	TRBD2	TGTGCCAGCAGTTTGACGACTAGCGGGTTGGGCGGGGAGCTGTTTTTT	CASSLTTSGLGGELFF
TRBJ2-5	NA	TRBV18	TRBD1	TGTGCCAGCTCACCACCGTTAGGACAGGGGGCGCGAGAGACCCAGTACTTC	CASSPPLGQGARETQYF
TRBJ1-4	once	TRBV2	TRBD1	TGTGCCAGCAAGTACAGGGGCGAAGAAAAACTGTTTTTT	CASKYRGEEKLFF
TRBJ1-5	once	TRBV30	NA	TGTGCCTGGAGCCCCAGGGGAATCACGAATCAGCCCCAGCATTTT	CAWSPRGITNQPQHF
TRBJ2-7	NA	TRBV6-5	NA	TGTGCCAGCAGTTACGAGGGGGGGAGCGAGCAGTACTTC	CASSYEGGSEQYF
TRBJ2-7	NA	TRBV5-1	TRBD2	TGCGCCAGCAGCTGGACTCTAGCGGGAGGGTCCTACGAGCAGTACTTC	CASSWTLAGGSYEQYF
TRBJ2-6	once	TRBV30	NA	TGTGCCTGGAAAAGCGTAAACTCTGGGGCCAACGTCCTGACTTTC	CAWKSVNSGANVLTF
TRBJ2-2	NA	TRBV29-1	TRBD2	TGCAGTTCCCGAGCGGGGCTGAACACCGGGGAGCTGTTTTTT	CSSRAGLNTGELFF
TRBJ1-3	NA	TRBV30	NA	TGTGCCTGGAGTGGGAGCGGAAACACCATATATTTT	CAWSGSGNTIYF
TRBJ2-1	NA	TRBV2	TRBD2	TGTGCCAGCAGTGGACTAGCGGAGAATCCCTACAATGAGCAGTTCTTC	CASSGLAENPYNEQFF
TRBJ1-3	NA	TRBV4-2	NA	TGTGCCAGCAGCCAATTGAGGAGCGCACAACCAGGAAACACCATATATTTT	CASSQLRSAQPGNTIYF
TRBJ1-4	few	TRBV19	NA	TGTGCCAGTAGACTCAGGGGAGCGGCGGAAAAACTGTTTTTT	CASRLRGAAEKLFF
TRBJ2-3	NA	TRBV10-2	TRBD1	TGCGCCAGCAGCTGGACAGGGGAGACAGATACGCAGTATTTT	CASSWTGETDTQYF
TRBJ2-5	NA	TRBV27	TRBD2	TGTGCCAGCAGTTTTGATCTAGCGGGGGGGGAGGAGGAGACCCAGTACTTC	CASSFDLAGGEEETQYF
TRBJ2-1	NA	TRBV4-2	NA	TGTGCCAGCAGCCAAGAGGAGGGCGGGGGCCACAATGAGCAGTTCTTC	CASSQEEGGGHNEQFF
TRBJ2-2	NA	TRBV10-2	NA	TGCGCCAGCAGTGACGGGGTGTTGGGCACCGGGGAGCTGTTTTTT	CASSDGVLGTGELFF
TRBJ1-1	NA	TRBV6-5	TRBD1	TGTGCCACCCGGACAGGGGTTAACACTGAAGCTTTCTTT	CATRTGVNTEAFF
TRBJ2-3	few	TRBV6-5	TRBD2	TGTGCCAGCATTTTGACTAGCGGCACAGATACGCAGTATTTT	CASILTSGTDTQYF
TRBJ1-1	NA	TRBV5-1	NA	TGCGCCAGCAGCTTGGACCTACAGAAGAACACTGAAGCTTTCTTT	CASSLDLQKNTEAFF
TRBJ1-2	NA	TRBV20-1	NA	TGCAGTGCTAGAGGACTTCTAGGCTACACCTTC	CSARGLLGYTF
TRBJ1-1	NA	TRBV7-9	NA	TGTGCCAGCAGCCCACAGGGTCCTGAAGCTTTCTTT	CASSPQGPEAFF
TRBJ1-1	few	TRBV9	NA	TGTGCCAGCAGCGTGGGGGGTACAAACACTGAAGCTTTCTTT	CASSVGGTNTEAFF
TRBJ2-7	NA	TRBV10-3	NA	TGTGCCATCAGTGATTCGGGTGATAACGAGCAGTACTTC	CAISDSGDNEQYF
TRBJ2-7	NA	TRBV11-2	TRBD2	TGTGCCAGCAGCTCCTGGACTAGCGGGACTTACGAGCAGTACTTC	CASSSWTSGTYEQYF
TRBJ1-6	NA	TRBV7-9	NA	TGTGCCAGCAGCTTAAGGGACAACACGAATTCACCCCTCCACTTT	CASSLRDNTNSPLHF
TRBJ1-1	NA	TRBV19	TRBD1	TGTGCCAGTAGTATTCGACCCGGGACAGGGTTGAACACTGAAGCTTTCTTT	CASSIRPGTGLNTEAFF
TRBJ1-6	NA	TRBV11-2	NA	TGTGCCAGCAGCCTTACACATTCACCCCTCCACTTT	CASSLTHSPLHF